This T cell receptor (beta chain) derives from a study of T cells in Graves' hyperthyroidism and ophthalmopathy. CDR1 and CDR2 from the germline V gene are SGHRS and YFSETQ. Trimming cost V 2 bases and J 5 bases, with 12 bases left between them. The CDR3 runs to 14 residues. Template material for amplifying TCR beta CDR3 regions consisted of RNA transcripts. The HTBI primer set served for first-round RT-PCR of the TCR CDR3. TCRdb used MiXCR to reprocess the multiplex PCR reads, holding one entry per CDR3 protein. The data contain some 460,000 distinct CDR3 sequences, 15% to 18% of them singletons. Sequenced material: blood. This receptor was taken from a woman under 30 with Graves' hyperthyroidism. This rearrangement joins TRBV5-1 to TRBJ2-3; D perhaps matches TRBD2 (7 bases). CDR3 amino acids: CASSFGGGRDTQYF. The DNA of the CDR3 is TGCGCCAGCAGCTTTGGGGGGGGCAGAGATACGCAGTATTTT.